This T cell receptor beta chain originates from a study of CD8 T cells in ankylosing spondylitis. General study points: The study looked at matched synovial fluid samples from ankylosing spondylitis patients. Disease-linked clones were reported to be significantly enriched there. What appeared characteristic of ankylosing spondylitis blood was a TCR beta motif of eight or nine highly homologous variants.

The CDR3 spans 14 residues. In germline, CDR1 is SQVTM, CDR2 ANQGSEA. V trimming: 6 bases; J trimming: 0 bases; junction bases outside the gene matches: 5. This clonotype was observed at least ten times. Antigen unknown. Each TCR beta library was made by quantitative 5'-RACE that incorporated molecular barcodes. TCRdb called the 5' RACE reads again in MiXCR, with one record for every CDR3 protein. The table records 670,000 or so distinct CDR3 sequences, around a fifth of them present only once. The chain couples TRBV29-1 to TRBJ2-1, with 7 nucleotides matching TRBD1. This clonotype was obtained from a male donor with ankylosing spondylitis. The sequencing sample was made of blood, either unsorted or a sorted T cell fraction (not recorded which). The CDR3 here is CSVRTGDSYNEQFF. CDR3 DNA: TGCAGCGTAAGGACAGGCGACTCCTACAATGAGCAGTTCTTC.